The entry below describes one T cell receptor (beta chain). This entry is derived from a study of blood T cell repertoires in COVID-19. Looking at the study overall: Acute and convalescent COVID-19 specimens originated in the United States, Italy and Spain. T cells, B-cell-depleted T cells, or PBMCs provided the cDNA or gDNA that served as material.

Authors' data handling: Reference gene primer amplification gave estimated nucleated cell counts. Produced via immunoSEQ multiplex PCR; TCRdb's table is partial and in-frame only. That table supplies the V and J calls and clone size; D and trimming were determined from the DNA. The sample lists about 61,000 clones, over 80% occurring once. Germline loops: CDR1 SGHRS, CDR2 YFSETQ. V lost 4 bases, J lost 1 base, and 10 bases lay in between. The CDR3 runs 14 residues. This rearrangement joins TRBV5-1 to TRBJ2-3; no firm D call. Material: peripheral blood. The receptor's source is a man aged 70-80 years with acute or convalescent COVID-19. CDR3 protein: CASSPYRGTDTQYF. CDR3 nucleotides: TGCGCCAGCAGCCCCTACCGAGGCACAGATACGCAGTATTTT.